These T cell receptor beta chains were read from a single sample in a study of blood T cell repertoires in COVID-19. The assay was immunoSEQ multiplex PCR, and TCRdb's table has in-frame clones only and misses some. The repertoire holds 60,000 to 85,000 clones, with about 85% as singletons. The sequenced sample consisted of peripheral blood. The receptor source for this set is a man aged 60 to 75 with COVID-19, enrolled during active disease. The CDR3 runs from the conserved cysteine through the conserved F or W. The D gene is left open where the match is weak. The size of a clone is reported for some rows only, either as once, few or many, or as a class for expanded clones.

DNA: TGCGCCAGCAGCCAAGCCCTTGTGTTCCAGGGAACTGAAGCTTTCTTT
CDR3: CASSQALVFQGTEAFF
size: NA
J: TRBJ1-1
D: NA
V: TRBV4-1

DNA: TGTGCCAGCAGTTACTTCCACAGGGAAGAGACCCAGTACTTC
CDR3: CASSYFHREETQYF
size: once
J: TRBJ2-5
D: NA
V: TRBV6-2/TRBV6-3

DNA: TGTGCCAGCAGCAAAAGGGATTTTGTGGGGGCCTATGGCTACACCTTC
CDR3: CASSKRDFVGAYGYTF
size: NA
J: TRBJ1-2
D: NA
V: TRBV21-1

DNA: TGTGCCATCAGTGACGGTGGCGCTGAGGGCTCACCCCTCCACTTT
CDR3: CAISDGGAEGSPLHF
size: NA
J: TRBJ1-6
D: NA
V: TRBV10-3

DNA: TGTGCCAGCAGCGCGGACTCTTATCAGCCCCAGCATTTT
CDR3: CASSADSYQPQHF
size: NA
J: TRBJ1-5
D: NA
V: TRBV9

DNA: TGTGCCAGCAGTACGGGGGGGGGACGGAGGGGCTACACCTTC
CDR3: CASSTGGGRRGYTF
size: NA
J: TRBJ1-2
D: NA
V: TRBV27

DNA: TGTGCCGGTAGCGGCCAAGAGACCCAGTACTTC
CDR3: CAGSGQETQYF
size: NA
J: TRBJ2-5
D: NA
V: TRBV30

DNA: TGTGCCAGCAGCAGCCGGGGAAACAATCAGCCCCAGCATTTT
CDR3: CASSSRGNNQPQHF
size: NA
J: TRBJ1-5
D: NA
V: TRBV3-1/TRBV3-2

DNA: TGTGCCAGCACCCCCTGGGGGGGGTCCAGAAATTCACCCCTCCACTTT
CDR3: CASTPWGGSRNSPLHF
size: NA
J: TRBJ1-6
D: NA
V: TRBV5-5

DNA: TGCGCCAGCAGGAGGGTAGCGGGGGGTCGGTACAATGAGCAGTTCTTC
CDR3: CASRRVAGGRYNEQFF
size: NA
J: TRBJ2-1
D: TRBD2
V: TRBV5-1

DNA: TGTGCCAGCAGCCAAGATGGGGACAGGGTGAGGGAGCAGTACTTC
CDR3: CASSQDGDRVREQYF
size: once
J: TRBJ2-7
D: TRBD1
V: TRBV14